This is a list of T cell receptor beta chains from one sample in a study of blood T cell repertoires in COVID-19. Sequenced by immunoSEQ multiplex PCR; TCRdb stores in-frame clones only, minus some. The sample lists some 97,000 clones, approximately 90% occurring once. The sequencing input was peripheral blood. All receptors derive from a man aged 50-60 years with active COVID-19. CDR3s include the opening cysteine and the closing phenylalanine or tryptophan. D genes are given only for firm matches.

J gene | D gene | V gene | CDR3 protein
TRBJ1-1 | TRBD1 | TRBV27 | CASSLATGSTEAFF
TRBJ1-1 | . | TRBV19 | CASSIVRTNTEAFF
TRBJ2-1 | . | TRBV2 | CASSEPSGYYNEQFF
TRBJ2-5 | . | TRBV5-1 | CASSLQGLQETQYF
TRBJ2-1 | TRBD2 | TRBV2 | CASSGPLAGGYNEQFF
TRBJ1-2 | . | TRBV7-8 | CASSPDSLMNYGYTF
TRBJ2-1 | TRBD2 | TRBV5-1 | CASSSGLAYNEQFF
TRBJ2-2 | TRBD2 | TRBV7-2 | CASSLVPSGSTGELFF
TRBJ2-5 | . | TRBV2 | CASRDRGTQYF
TRBJ2-7 | . | TRBV4-1 | CASSQDLGGERYF
TRBJ2-3 | TRBD2 | TRBV18 | CASSPSTGGTDTQYF
TRBJ2-5 | . | TRBV5-1 | CASSPDPGQSGETQYF
TRBJ1-1 | . | TRBV30 | CAWSVPGREAFF
TRBJ1-2 | TRBD1 | TRBV27 | CASSYRGDGYTF
TRBJ2-2 | TRBD1 | TRBV7-9 | CAISKGGLTGELFF
TRBJ2-3 | . | TRBV5-1 | CASSLSPSTDTQYF
TRBJ2-3 | TRBD2 | TRBV10-3 | CAIRPGTSGNAVHTQYF
TRBJ1-1 | . | TRBV6-6 | CASSPRPSGYTEAFF
TRBJ2-3 | . | TRBV5-1 | CASSAESDTQYF
TRBJ1-5 | TRBD1 | TRBV5-6 | CASSFWVGGRGNQPQHF
TRBJ2-3 | TRBD2 | TRBV11-3 | CASSLDYLREGSTDTQYF
TRBJ1-1 | TRBD1 | TRBV3-1/TRBV3-2 | CASSRGTADAFF
TRBJ1-2 | TRBD1 | TRBV9 | CASSTGTGRGEYGYTF
TRBJ1-6 | . | TRBV25-1 | CASRTGTNSPLHF
TRBJ2-2 | TRBD1 | TRBV6-5 | CASSYPKQGAGELFF
TRBJ2-2 | . | TRBV9 | CASSVEGGGFNTGELFF
TRBJ1-2 | . | TRBV9 | CASSVDPGAGGYTF
TRBJ1-2 | . | TRBV2 | CATVEEQGYNYGYTF
TRBJ2-2 | TRBD1 | TRBV18 | CASSPTPNRDREPGELFF
TRBJ1-2 | . | TRBV3-1/TRBV3-2 | CASSHEGGRIYGYTF
TRBJ2-3 | . | TRBV24-1 | CATSDPDRASTDTQYF
TRBJ1-2 | TRBD1 | TRBV3-1/TRBV3-2 | CASTRGTDPRGYGYTF
TRBJ1-4 | TRBD1 | TRBV27 | CASSRSRGDEKLFF
TRBJ2-7 | TRBD2 | TRBV6-6 | CASSPRTSGPPPHEQYF
TRBJ1-1 | TRBD1 | TRBV2 | CASSADRTGISTEAFF
TRBJ2-2 | . | TRBV9 | CASSVMERVVPVTGGELFF
TRBJ1-2 | TRBD1 | TRBV7-9 | CASRLIDRGRPRDYGYTF
TRBJ2-4 | TRBD1 | TRBV5-1 | CASSPRNKDRGRILIQYF
TRBJ1-2 | TRBD1 | TRBV6-5 | CASRGTALNGYTF
TRBJ1-2 | . | TRBV12-3/TRBV12-4 | CASSLDSNYGYTF
TRBJ2-1 | TRBD2 | TRBV27 | CASSRRLAGGRRDNEQFF
TRBJ2-3 | TRBD2 | TRBV11-3 | CASSLVGTSVTQYF
TRBJ2-3 | TRBD1 | TRBV10-1 | CASSDRHGTGITDTQYF
TRBJ2-5 | TRBD1 | TRBV29-1 | CSVPDRGRETQYF
TRBJ1-5 | TRBD1 | TRBV7-2 | CASSFDRVGDQPQHF
TRBJ1-1 | TRBD1 | TRBV4-1 | CASSQVWGQNLEAFF
TRBJ2-2 | . | TRBV19 | CASSRGHANTGELFF
TRBJ2-2 | . | TRBV12-3/TRBV12-4 | CASHRNTGELFF
TRBJ2-6 | . | TRBV7-9 | CASSRIGSGANVLTF
TRBJ2-7 | . | TRBV27 | CASSLSTEGYEQYF
TRBJ2-5 | . | TRBV20-1 | CSASGGRGQETQYF
TRBJ2-6 | . | TRBV29-1 | CSVGEDPRGSGANVLTF
TRBJ2-3 | . | TRBV3-1/TRBV3-2 | CASSQGGARTQYF
TRBJ2-1 | TRBD2 | TRBV4-2 | CASSQDPAGNEQFF
TRBJ2-3 | . | TRBV6-4 | CASSGGSTDTQYF
TRBJ1-1 | . | TRBV28 | CASSPGGVNTEAFF
TRBJ2-2 | . | TRBV27 | CASSLSAGYTGELFF